The present T cell receptor (beta chain) was sequenced within a study of cytomegalovirus exposure and HLA in healthy donors. The table lists this clone with a few counts. 60 Vbeta and 13 Jbeta primers were used in PCR. Assay: immunoSEQ multiplex PCR; the TCRdb copy retains only in-frame clones and omits some. The repertoire holds approximately 180,000 clones, about 72% seen once, with under 3% in the top ten. Germline V gives CDR1 MNHEY, CDR2 SMNVEV (reference sequence). This CDR3 spans 14 amino acids. With 2 bases removed from V and 2 bases from J, the gap between germline ends came to 7 bases. V and J are TRBV27 and TRBJ1-3; TRBD1 might be the D (6 bases). Sequenced input: PBMCs. The TCR was taken from a human donor in good health. The CDR3 reads CASSLAGAGNTIYF. The CDR3 DNA is TGTGCCAGCAGTTTAGCAGGGGCTGGAAACACCATATATTTT.